Listed below are T cell receptor beta chains from one sample, sequenced in a study of graft-versus-host responses after intestinal transplantation. The antigens these receptors bind are not known. Profiled with immunoSEQ multiplex PCR; TCRdb holds only in-frame clones, not every one. The sample shows tens of thousands of clones, about 91% of them seen only once. The source material was unstimulated CD8+ T cells sorted from spleen or lymph node cells, sampled before intestinal transplant. The receptors were gathered from a human donor who received an intestinal transplant. Each CDR3 is given without its conserved first and last residue. Fields, in order: clone size, V gene, CDR3 protein. A clone size is listed for some rows: how often the clone was seen (once, few, many), or a class if it is expanded.

clone_size: NA; v_call: TRBV11-2; cdr3_aa: ASSFRETQY
clone_size: NA; v_call: TRBV30; cdr3_aa: ACLGLLYNEQF
clone_size: once; v_call: TRBV5-4; cdr3_aa: ARSGDSTVVDGYT
clone_size: NA; v_call: TRBV5-1; cdr3_aa: ASSVGTPNYGYT
clone_size: NA; v_call: TRBV19; cdr3_aa: ASSIGTGNNQPQH
clone_size: once; v_call: TRBV5-1; cdr3_aa: ASSFGQGRGYT
clone_size: NA; v_call: TRBV15; cdr3_aa: ATSTGNTGELF
clone_size: few; v_call: TRBV6-5; cdr3_aa: ASSPGTGYSYEQY
clone_size: once; v_call: TRBV19; cdr3_aa: ASRPERSGRAPGELF
clone_size: NA; v_call: TRBV7-9; cdr3_aa: ASSLGGAGYEQY
clone_size: NA; v_call: TRBV10-3; cdr3_aa: AISESGGREQY
clone_size: few; v_call: TRBV28; cdr3_aa: ATDNMNTEAF
clone_size: once; v_call: TRBV30; cdr3_aa: AWRLGGYTEAF
clone_size: few; v_call: TRBV7-9; cdr3_aa: ASSLGTGGYGYT
clone_size: few; v_call: TRBV4-1; cdr3_aa: ASSQVDGGYEQY
clone_size: NA; v_call: TRBV27; cdr3_aa: ASRTQGNEQY
clone_size: NA; v_call: TRBV6-1; cdr3_aa: ASSTGVGYLAEAF
clone_size: NA; v_call: TRBV29-1; cdr3_aa: SVVPTDYTGANTEAF
clone_size: NA; v_call: TRBV6-1; cdr3_aa: ASSRGETQY
clone_size: few; v_call: TRBV27; cdr3_aa: ASSFRGGVSYNEQF
clone_size: NA; v_call: TRBV11-3; cdr3_aa: ASSLEGGTADTQY
clone_size: NA; v_call: TRBV19; cdr3_aa: AAGTGNYGYT
clone_size: NA; v_call: TRBV2; cdr3_aa: ASSGLDAPRANEKLF
clone_size: few; v_call: TRBV6-5; cdr3_aa: ASRARGPYEQY
clone_size: NA; v_call: TRBV5-5; cdr3_aa: ASSFWGVDQPQH
clone_size: NA; v_call: TRBV28; cdr3_aa: ASSATAGEQPQH
clone_size: NA; v_call: TRBV11-2; cdr3_aa: ASSPGRGYGYT
clone_size: NA; v_call: TRBV6-5; cdr3_aa: ASSYDSLGETQY
clone_size: NA; v_call: TRBV30; cdr3_aa: AWSVIGTYPYEQY
clone_size: once; v_call: TRBV28; cdr3_aa: ASRSGVAGVEEKLF
clone_size: few; v_call: TRBV4-2; cdr3_aa: ASSQDRTAYEQY
clone_size: NA; v_call: TRBV7-6; cdr3_aa: ASSPRTRSDTQY
clone_size: NA; v_call: TRBV11-1; cdr3_aa: ASSLRAGLNTEAF
clone_size: once; v_call: TRBV7-2; cdr3_aa: ASSLGTGGRYEQY